The 5 T cell receptor beta chains listed next were all sequenced from one sample in a study of blood T cell repertoires in COVID-19. Libraries were prepared by immunoSEQ multiplex PCR; TCRdb keeps only in-frame clonotypes and omits some of them. The profile covers 200,000 to 250,000 clones, with 84% appearing a single time and about 2% taken by the ten largest. Sequencing input: PBMCs or T cells enriched from blood (not recorded which). Every receptor here comes from a man in his 60s who had recovered from COVID-19.

This clone was seen only once. The gene calls are TRBV4-3 and TRBJ2-3; a possible D gene is TRBD2 (5 bases). The CDR3 spans 13 residues. CDR1 is LGHNA, CDR2 YSLEER, per germline. V was clipped by 1 base and J by 8 bases, with 10 bases between them. The DNA of the CDR3 is TGCGCCAGCAGCCAAGTTCGGGGAATTACGCAGTATTTT. Protein product: CASSQVRGITQYF.

The chain has TRBV9 and TRBJ1-1, with 7 positions matching TRBD1. CDR1 and CDR2 (germline): SGDLS, YYNGEE. The V and J ends lost 3 bases and 0 bases, in that order; junction bases with no gene match: 2. The CDR3 loop spans 14 amino acids. The CDR3 nucleotides read TGTGCCAGCAGCGGGGGACAGATGAACACTGAAGCTTTCTTT. It codes for CASSGGQMNTEAFF.

The chain has TRBV30 and TRBJ1-1; a possible D gene is TRBD1 (6 bases). The germline V and J ends were trimmed by 2 bases and 11 bases, with 12 bases remaining between them. The CDR3 loop spans 11 amino acids. Per the germline V gene, CDR1 is GTSNPN and CDR2 is SVGIG (reference sequence). The chain's CDR3 is CAWSSGGLAFF. The CDR3 coding sequence is TGTGCCTGGAGTAGCGGGGGGCTGGCTTTCTTT.

DNA for the CDR3: TGTGCCAGCAGCTACGGACAGGGAGGATTTAACGAGCAGTACTTC. Residues: CASSYGQGGFNEQYF. The genes are TRBV7-2 and TRBJ2-7, with 8 bases lining up with TRBD1. The CDR3 spans 15 residues. CDR1 and CDR2 (germline): SGHTA, FQGNSA. J lost 5 bases, V lost 4 bases, and 10 bases had no gene match.

J is TRBJ1-3 and V is TRBV18; D is ambiguous. CDR1 is KGHSH and CDR2 is LQKENI in the germline V gene. Trimming removed 2 bases at V and 2 bases at J, with 10 bases between. The CDR3 runs to 15 residues. This CDR3 is CASSPMAVAGNTIYF. CDR3 in DNA: TGTGCCAGCTCACCAATGGCAGTGGCTGGAAACACCATATATTTT.